These T cell receptor beta chains were read from a single sample in a study of T-cell memory formation after mild COVID-19. A single record per CDR3 protein comes from TCRdb applying MiXCR to the 5' RACE reads. The data contain 500,000 to 650,000 distinct CDR3 sequences, 20% to 25% of them seen just once; the ten biggest clones take up roughly 8.3%. Sequencing was carried out using PBMCs or a T cell subset sorted from them (not recorded which). Receptors originate from an adult woman who had mild COVID-19 (a few samples of this study predate the infection). Cell type and time point are not known. Both conserved end residues are trimmed from each CDR3.

v_gene | CDR3aa
TRBV2 | ASRDDTGELF
TRBV7-9 | ASSPWEETQY
TRBV24-1 | ATSEGPREQF
TRBV20-1 | SARDGRSTGGYT
TRBV12-3/TRBV12-4 | ASSFRTRGLREQF
TRBV7-2 | ASSLAEGVEQY
TRBV11-3 | ASSLEGGRQF
TRBV3-1 | ASSPDYPGANVLT
TRBV20-1 | SASGTGGSNYGYT
TRBV5-1 | ASSLEQKYNEQF
TRBV18 | ASSQTGDSYNEQF
TRBV7-2 | ASTRPPRLISGEQF
TRBV7-8 | ASSPRDRTSGGYTQY
TRBV9 | ASSVGGGRNSPLH
TRBV29-1 | SVGEFVGALYGYT
TRBV7-8 | ASSSGLAGGLNTGELF
TRBV24-1 | ATSGPGGAGTEAF
TRBV7-8 | ASSFLSQGGNQPQH
TRBV7-9 | ASSRDENTGELF
TRBV4-2 | ASSQVPQGSGTHDTQY
TRBV7-9 | ASSPTGGPDQETQY
TRBV12-3/TRBV12-4 | ASSRWHTEAF
TRBV15 | ATSASGGETQY
TRBV29-1 | SVERDRVGGYT
TRBV12-3/TRBV12-4 | ASSAVGGRMNTEAF
TRBV6-5 | ASSSDVAEAF
TRBV10-3 | AVWEGVNAEAF
TRBV7-6 | ASSNSGGQY
TRBV5-1 | ASSSPRTSVEETQY
TRBV4-2 | ASSQESDSAYEQY
TRBV11-2 | ASSLWTWASGGSTDTQY
TRBV12-3/TRBV12-4 | ASSSGSLSEQY
TRBV25-1 | ASRSDRGSSGEQY
TRBV7-8 | ASSLGLKLAGGPQTQY
TRBV28 | ASTLDRGRIEQY
TRBV19 | ASSIVHRGKRYNEQF
TRBV5-1 | ASSLDLGGRGEQY
TRBV12-3/TRBV12-4 | ASSPGLAGGPKNEQF
TRBV6-2/TRBV6-3 | ASSKHGRPSYNEQF
TRBV7-6 | ASSLSGGGISSYNEQF
TRBV12-3/TRBV12-4 | ASSLLQGEGYNEQF
TRBV5-1 | ASSLEIAGTQY
TRBV5-1 | ASSIDYEQY
TRBV24-1 | ATSDFAGEQY
TRBV5-8 | ASSLVVWETQY
TRBV6-5 | ASSFGVAGGVEQY
TRBV5-1 | ASSLGALSEQY
TRBV12-3/TRBV12-4 | ASSPGQELGMVLGAF
TRBV5-1 | ASSLEWAGRASGNTIY
TRBV7-8 | ASSLGQGPYYEQY
TRBV5-6 | ASSFPGSPYEQY
TRBV15 | ATSREGASGANVLT
TRBV7-9 | ASSSTGTSNTGELF
TRBV6-5 | ASSPGAGADTQY
TRBV25-1 | ASAGVYTEAF
TRBV13 | ASSLAEGRTEAF
TRBV2 | ASSLEKTYTEAF
TRBV9 | ASSVSRAQAGELF
TRBV12-3/TRBV12-4 | ASSLRPPYEQY